This record covers a single T cell receptor (beta chain). Its antigen is as yet unknown. This CDR3 is also generated by other DNA sequences in the sample. V gave up 5 bases and J gave up 2 bases; unmatched junction bases: 5. Germline V lookup: CDR1 SEHNR, CDR2 FQNEAQ (reference sequence). The CDR3 sequence is 14 residues long. Naive CD8 populations comprised CD45RO-negative cells positively selected for CCR7, excluding terminally differentiated effector memory CD45RA+ cells. Free of recent acute infections or vaccinations, the donors were healthy HIV-negative adults. The source of the sample is a study of shared clonotypes between healthy human individuals. Study-wide results and caveats: The low donor count limited represented genetic and exposure-history diversity.

Profiled with immunoSEQ multiplex PCR; TCRdb holds only in-frame clones, not every one. The sample holds approximately 1.9 million clones, just under 95% seen once. The sequenced sample consisted of naive CD8+ T cells from PBMCs. The origin of this receptor is a young man in good health. Some clones in this sample may be carry-over from other donors' samples. The chain combines TRBV7-9 with TRBJ2-7; TRBD1 aligns across 8 bases. The CDR3 sequence is CASSPSGQAYEQYF. DNA for the CDR3: TGTGCCAGCAGCCCGTCGGGACAGGCCTACGAGCAGTACTTC.